The clone carrying this T cell receptor (beta chain) was found a few times. Its target is unknown. These data belong to a study of cytomegalovirus exposure and HLA in healthy donors. Study-wide points: Most of the TCR beta V segments (in an earlier analysis) were productive either about 87% or about 30% of the time.

In germline, CDR1 is SGHRS, CDR2 YFSETQ. This CDR3 contains 15 residues. The J segment lost 1 base and the V segment lost 5 bases, leaving 6 bases of the junction unmatched. Both 60 Vbeta primers and 13 Jbeta primers went into the PCR. Sequencing used immunoSEQ multiplex PCR; TCRdb keeps in-frame clones, though not all of them. The sample consists of under 150,000 clones, around four fifths of them appearing once. This chain connects TRBV5-1 to TRBJ1-1, with 9 nucleotides matching TRBD1. The sequencing sample was made of PBMCs. This receptor was obtained from a woman in her thirties or forties in good health and CMV-seropositive. CDR3 sequence: CASRGQGQRNTEAFF. The CDR3 region has the DNA TGCGCCAGCAGGGGACAGGGACAGAGGAACACTGAAGCTTTCTTT.